Here is one T cell receptor (beta chain) with its context. Its target is not known. The sequence runs out 3 residues before the end of the CDR3; the remainder is reconstructed from the germline J gene. The sample comes from a study of Tregs in tolerant kidney transplant recipients. CDR1 is KGHSH, CDR2 LQKENI, per germline. The CDR3 spans 15 residues. Study results and caveats: In tolerant patients, donor-specific Tregs outgrew total Tregs, suggesting antigen-driven expansion.

Generated by immunoSEQ multiplex PCR, the TCRdb table keeps only in-frame clones and is missing some. Its table records approximately 1,500 clones. After about 6 days with irradiated graft donor PBMCs, CFSE-labeled recipient PBMCs were FACS-sorted. Sequencing used CD4+ T cells from blood cultured with allogeneic cells, obtained before the transplant. The rearrangement links TRBV18 to TRBJ1-2; D is uncertain. The TCR comes from a human patient who received a combined kidney and bone marrow transplant. The CDR3 bases that were read are TGTGCCAGCTCACCGGAAGGACTAGGCTTCCACGAC. Translated, it gives CASSPEGLGFHD. The full CDR3 is CASSPEGLGFHDYTF.